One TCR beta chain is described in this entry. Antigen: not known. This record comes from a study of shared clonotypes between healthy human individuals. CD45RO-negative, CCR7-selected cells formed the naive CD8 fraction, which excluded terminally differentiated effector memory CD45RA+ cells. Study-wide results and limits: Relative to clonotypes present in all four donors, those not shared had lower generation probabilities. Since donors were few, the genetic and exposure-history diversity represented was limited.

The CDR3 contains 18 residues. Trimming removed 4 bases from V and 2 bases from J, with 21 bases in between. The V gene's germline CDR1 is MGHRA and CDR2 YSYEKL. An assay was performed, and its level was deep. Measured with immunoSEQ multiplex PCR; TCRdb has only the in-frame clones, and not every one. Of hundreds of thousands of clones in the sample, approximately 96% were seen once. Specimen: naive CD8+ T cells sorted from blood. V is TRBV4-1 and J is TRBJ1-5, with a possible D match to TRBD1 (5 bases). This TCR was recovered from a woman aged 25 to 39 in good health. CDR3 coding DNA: TGCGCCAGCAGCCCTCAGGGTGGGCAGGGCGGCCGCAATCAGCCCCAGCATTTT. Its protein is CASSPQGGQGGRNQPQHF.